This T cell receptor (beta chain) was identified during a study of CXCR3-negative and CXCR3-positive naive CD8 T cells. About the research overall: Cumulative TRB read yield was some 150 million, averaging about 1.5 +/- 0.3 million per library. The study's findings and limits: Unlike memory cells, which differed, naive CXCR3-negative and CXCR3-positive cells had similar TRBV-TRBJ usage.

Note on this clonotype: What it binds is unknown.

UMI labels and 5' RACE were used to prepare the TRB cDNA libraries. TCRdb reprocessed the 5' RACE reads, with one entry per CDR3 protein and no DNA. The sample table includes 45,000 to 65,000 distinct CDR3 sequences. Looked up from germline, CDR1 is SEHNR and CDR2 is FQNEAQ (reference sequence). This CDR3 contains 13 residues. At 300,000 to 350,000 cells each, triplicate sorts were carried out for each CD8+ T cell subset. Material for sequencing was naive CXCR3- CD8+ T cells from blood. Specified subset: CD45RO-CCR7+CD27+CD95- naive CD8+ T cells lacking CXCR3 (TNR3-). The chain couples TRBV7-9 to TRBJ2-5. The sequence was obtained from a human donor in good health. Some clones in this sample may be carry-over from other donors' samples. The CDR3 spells CASSFPTIETQYF.